This TCR beta chain was found in a study of spatial heterogeneity in lung cancer. Findings of the study overall: Higher tumor mutation counts went along with higher counts of expanded intratumoral alpha and beta TCRs.

Only a few counts were recorded for this clonotype. Its antigen is currently unknown. Time point in this sample: sample taken at primary tumor resection. The CDR3 extends over 16 amino acids. In germline, CDR1 is MGHRA, CDR2 YSYEKL. V was clipped by 4 bases and J by 2 bases; unmatched bases: 4. MiXCR, applied by TCRdb to the 5' RACE reads, yields one record per CDR3 protein. Of approximately 17,000 distinct CDR3 sequences in the sample, more than 6.5% were seen once. The sample here was lung tumor tissue, taken at surgery. The J gene is TRBJ2-7, the V gene TRBV4-1; 14 bases are shared with TRBD2. This TCR came from a male donor with early-stage non-small cell lung cancer. The CDR3 nucleotides are TGCGCCAGCAGCCCGGGACTAGCGGGGGTAACCTACGAGCAGTACTTC. It yields the protein CASSPGLAGVTYEQYF.